The present entry profiles one TCR beta chain with its context. This entry is derived from a study of blood T cell repertoires in COVID-19. Authors' analysis steps: The assay estimated nucleated cells by amplifying reference gene primers. Clones were sequenced by immunoSEQ multiplex PCR, and TCRdb holds only the in-frame ones, with some missing. That table supplies the V and J calls and clone size; D and trimming were determined from the DNA. Among nearly 250,000 clones listed, about 89% were seen once. Germline CDR1 is LNHNV and CDR2 is YYDKDF (reference sequence). Germline trimming cut 1 base from V and 2 bases from J; bases unmatched to any gene: 5. The CDR3 spans 15 residues.

This rearrangement joins TRBV15 to TRBJ2-7; 7 positions agree with TRBD1. What was sequenced was peripheral blood. The sequence was obtained from a woman aged 60 to 75 who had recovered from COVID-19. CDR3 sequence: CATSRVTGQTYEQYF. The CDR3 DNA reads TGTGCCACCAGCAGAGTAACGGGACAGACCTACGAGCAGTACTTC.